The next 2 T cell receptor beta chains were all read from a single sample in a study of response to subunit inactivated influenza vaccine (dated by TCRdb to the late 2010s). Receptor amplification or capture employed RT-PCR. TCRdb names Illumina HiSeq 2500 as the instrument used. The public reads were reanalyzed by TCRdb: fastp trimming at Q25, MiXCR alignment, in-frame beta chains only. Here each entry gathers all rows of one CDR3 protein and keeps the most common genes and DNA. The sample contains about 170,000 distinct CDR3 sequences, roughly 12% of them found a single time. Of the sample, 25% to 30% is held by the ten largest clones. The same specimen was also included in a second study, on T cells expressing NK-cell markers. The second study reports: 5'RACE template switching, by which a universal primer site and unique molecular identifiers were added, was used to make TCR beta cDNA libraries.

The material sequenced was CD8+ T cells sorted from PBMCs, taken 12 days after vaccination. The receptor set was obtained from a man between 50 and 59 years old who received an inactivated influenza vaccine. Donor details come from another sample of the same person, matched by shared clones.

This clonotype was observed a few times. The chain has TRBV3-1 and TRBJ2-2; TRBD1 is a possible D gene (7 bases). The CDR3 loop spans 16 amino acids. V lost 2 bases and J 5 bases, leaving 15 bases between the germline ends. The germline CDR1 and CDR2 sequences are LGHDT and YNNKEL (reference sequence). For the CDR3, the DNA is TGTGCCAGCAGCCAACCCTCGACAGGGAGGACCGGGGAGCTGTTTTTT. It yields the protein CASSQPSTGRTGELFF.

This chain connects TRBV12-3 or TRBV12-4 to TRBJ1-5; TRBD1 is a possible D gene (6 bases). The CDR3 has 14 amino acids. The V and J ends lost 4 bases and 4 bases respectively, with 11 bases between them. The CDR3 region is CASSWGQLNQPQHF. Here the CDR3 DNA reads TGTGCCAGCAGTTGGGGACAACTAAATCAGCCCCAGCATTTT.